This TCR beta chain stems from a study of blood T cell repertoires in COVID-19. Study information: Collection of acute and convalescent COVID-19 samples took place in the United States, Italy and Spain. Sources were T cells, B-cell-depleted T cells, or PBMCs; the material itself was cDNA or gDNA.

Original analysis: Nucleated cell number was recorded as an estimate derived from reference gene primer amplification. TCRdb's copy holds only in-frame clones and misses some; the assay was immunoSEQ multiplex PCR. V, J and clone size were drawn from that table, and D and trimming were deduced from the DNA. This sample has roughly 73,000 clones; more than 70% occur once, and the top ten carry roughly 2.5%. CDR1 and CDR2 (germline): LNHDA, SQIVND (reference sequence). This CDR3 is built from 13 residues. V was trimmed by 4 bases and J by 0 bases, leaving 4 bases between them. This rearrangement joins TRBV19 to TRBJ2-4; no reliable D call. The source of this sequence is a man between 65 and 79 years old with active or convalescent COVID-19. The sample comprised peripheral blood. CDR3 sequence reads: CASSTVAKNIQYF. As DNA, the CDR3 is TGTGCCAGTAGTACCGTAGCCAAAAACATTCAGTACTTC.